These T cell receptor beta chains were read from a single sample in a study of T-cell memory formation after mild COVID-19. TCRdb reanalysed the 5' RACE reads using MiXCR and keeps one entry per CDR3 protein. The sample contains some 250,000 distinct CDR3 sequences, approximately 19% of which appear only once. Sequenced sample: PBMCs or a T cell subset sorted from them (not recorded which). Receptors were obtained from a man aged 18 to 30 who had mild COVID-19 (a few samples of this study predate the infection). Cell type and time point are not known. Both conserved end residues are part of each CDR3. A D gene is named only where the DNA matches it firmly. Some rows mark clone size as missing; the rest say once, few, many or name a class of expanded clone.

j_gene: TRBJ1-1
v_gene: TRBV5-1
abundance: few
d_gene: TRBD1
CDR3aa: CASSVQGVNTEAFF
CDR3nt: TGCGCCAGCAGCGTACAGGGGGTCAACACTGAAGCTTTCTTT

j_gene: TRBJ2-5
v_gene: TRBV25-1
abundance: -
d_gene: TRBD2
CDR3aa: CASSEGLAGGGETQYF
CDR3nt: TGTGCCAGCAGTGAAGGTCTAGCGGGGGGCGGGGAGACCCAGTACTTC

j_gene: TRBJ2-7
v_gene: TRBV12-5
abundance: -
d_gene: TRBD1
CDR3aa: CASGLGQGAYEQYF
CDR3nt: TGTGCTAGTGGTTTGGGACAGGGGGCTTACGAGCAGTACTTC

j_gene: TRBJ1-6
v_gene: TRBV7-9
abundance: -
d_gene: -
CDR3aa: CASSLAMGDSPLHF
CDR3nt: TGTGCCAGCAGCTTAGCCATGGGAGATTCACCCCTCCACTTT

j_gene: TRBJ2-1
v_gene: TRBV29-1
abundance: -
d_gene: TRBD1
CDR3aa: CSVKTGTEFSEQFF
CDR3nt: TGCAGCGTGAAGACCGGGACAGAGTTTAGTGAGCAGTTCTTC

j_gene: TRBJ1-6
v_gene: TRBV20-1
abundance: -
d_gene: -
CDR3aa: CRSRGSPLHF
CDR3nt: TGCAGGTCGAGGGGTTCACCCCTCCACTTT

j_gene: TRBJ1-1
v_gene: TRBV5-4
abundance: -
d_gene: -
CDR3aa: CASSQNSQGRDTEAFF
CDR3nt: TGTGCCAGCAGCCAAAACTCACAGGGAAGGGACACTGAAGCTTTCTTT

j_gene: TRBJ2-5
v_gene: TRBV7-6
abundance: -
d_gene: TRBD2
CDR3aa: CASSHYSGGAGETQYF
CDR3nt: TGTGCCAGCAGCCACTATAGCGGGGGGGCCGGGGAGACCCAGTACTTC

j_gene: TRBJ2-2
v_gene: TRBV6-5
abundance: few
d_gene: -
CDR3aa: CASSGEPRDGELFF
CDR3nt: TGTGCCAGCAGCGGGGAGCCTAGAGACGGGGAGCTGTTTTTT

j_gene: TRBJ2-1
v_gene: TRBV12-5
abundance: few
d_gene: TRBD1
CDR3aa: CASGDPRDRFNEQFF
CDR3nt: TGTGCTAGTGGTGACCCCCGGGACAGATTCAATGAGCAGTTCTTC

j_gene: TRBJ2-1
v_gene: TRBV12-3/TRBV12-4
abundance: few
d_gene: TRBD2
CDR3aa: CASRPETSGYNEQFF
CDR3nt: TGTGCCAGCAGGCCCGAGACTAGCGGTTACAATGAGCAGTTCTTC

j_gene: TRBJ2-2
v_gene: TRBV20-1
abundance: -
d_gene: TRBD1
CDR3aa: CSAPPKQGRHTGELFF
CDR3nt: TGCAGTGCTCCTCCGAAACAGGGGCGACACACCGGGGAGCTGTTTTTT

j_gene: TRBJ2-1
v_gene: TRBV7-2
abundance: -
d_gene: -
CDR3aa: CASSDDRYNEQFF
CDR3nt: TGTGCCAGCAGCGATGACAGATACAATGAGCAGTTCTTC

j_gene: TRBJ2-4
v_gene: TRBV12-3/TRBV12-4
abundance: -
d_gene: TRBD1
CDR3aa: CASSLTGGHIQYF
CDR3nt: TGTGCCAGCAGTCTGACAGGGGGGCACATTCAGTACTTC

j_gene: TRBJ1-4
v_gene: TRBV7-9
abundance: -
d_gene: -
CDR3aa: CASSPTAGYGGKLFF
CDR3nt: TGTGCCAGCAGCCCGACGGCAGGGTACGGAGGGAAACTGTTTTTT

j_gene: TRBJ1-2
v_gene: TRBV24-1
abundance: -
d_gene: -
CDR3aa: CATSDPDIYYGYTF
CDR3nt: TGTGCCACCAGTGATCCGGACATCTACTATGGCTACACCTTC

j_gene: TRBJ1-2
v_gene: TRBV6-2/TRBV6-3
abundance: few
d_gene: -
CDR3aa: CASSRGTNVNYGYTF
CDR3nt: TGTGCCAGCAGTCGGGGGACCAACGTTAACTATGGCTACACCTTC

j_gene: TRBJ1-5
v_gene: TRBV28
abundance: few
d_gene: -
CDR3aa: CASRLTVGTQHF
CDR3nt: TGTGCCAGCCGACTGACAGTTGGGACCCAGCATTTT

j_gene: TRBJ1-4
v_gene: TRBV24-1
abundance: few
d_gene: TRBD1
CDR3aa: CATRDRTGDSEKLFF
CDR3nt: TGTGCCACCAGAGACAGGACAGGGGACAGCGAAAAACTGTTTTTT

j_gene: TRBJ2-1
v_gene: TRBV4-1
abundance: -
d_gene: TRBD2
CDR3aa: CASSPRTSGGVEQFF
CDR3nt: TGCGCCAGCAGCCCCCGGACTAGCGGGGGGGTTGAGCAGTTCTTC

j_gene: TRBJ2-5
v_gene: TRBV18
abundance: few
d_gene: TRBD1
CDR3aa: CASSPSRGRETQYF
CDR3nt: TGTGCCAGCTCACCAAGCAGGGGGCGAGAGACCCAGTACTTC

j_gene: TRBJ2-7
v_gene: TRBV3-1
abundance: few
d_gene: TRBD1
CDR3aa: CASSDRRQGLLGEQYF
CDR3nt: TGTGCCAGCAGCGACCGTAGACAGGGGCTTCTCGGCGAGCAGTACTTC

j_gene: TRBJ1-4
v_gene: TRBV6-6
abundance: -
d_gene: TRBD1
CDR3aa: CASSHRDRVGEKLFF
CDR3nt: TGTGCCAGCAGTCACAGAGACAGGGTTGGCGAAAAACTGTTTTTT

j_gene: TRBJ1-6
v_gene: TRBV20-1
abundance: few
d_gene: -
CDR3aa: CSATGPVGSPLHF
CDR3nt: TGCAGTGCTACCGGCCCCGTGGGTTCACCCCTCCACTTT

j_gene: TRBJ2-3
v_gene: TRBV4-1
abundance: many
d_gene: TRBD1
CDR3aa: CASSQPGQGTDTQYF
CDR3nt: TGCGCCAGCAGCCAGCCGGGACAGGGCACAGATACGCAGTATTTT

j_gene: TRBJ2-3
v_gene: TRBV4-1
abundance: -
d_gene: -
CDR3aa: CARAGGIYTDTQYF
CDR3nt: TGCGCCAGGGCCGGGGGTATCTACACAGATACGCAGTATTTT

j_gene: TRBJ1-1
v_gene: TRBV19
abundance: -
d_gene: -
CDR3aa: CASTAENTEAFF
CDR3nt: TGTGCCAGTACCGCGGAGAACACTGAAGCTTTCTTT

j_gene: TRBJ1-1
v_gene: TRBV10-3
abundance: -
d_gene: TRBD1
CDR3aa: CAISRQGANTEAFF
CDR3nt: TGTGCCATCAGCAGACAGGGGGCGAACACTGAAGCTTTCTTT

j_gene: TRBJ2-7
v_gene: TRBV14
abundance: -
d_gene: -
CDR3aa: CASSPQNQGYEQYF
CDR3nt: TGTGCCAGCAGCCCGCAAAATCAGGGTTACGAGCAGTACTTC

j_gene: TRBJ2-2
v_gene: TRBV12-3/TRBV12-4
abundance: -
d_gene: TRBD2
CDR3aa: CASHRGGLAFF
CDR3nt: TGTGCCAGCCACCGGGGGGGCTTGGCGTTTTTT

j_gene: TRBJ2-3
v_gene: TRBV15
abundance: -
d_gene: -
CDR3aa: CATSRAPRGIPDTQYF
CDR3nt: TGTGCCACCAGCAGAGCCCCCCGGGGGATTCCAGATACGCAGTATTTT

j_gene: TRBJ1-6
v_gene: TRBV3-1
abundance: few
d_gene: TRBD1
CDR3aa: CASSQNDRGGSPLHF
CDR3nt: TGTGCCAGCAGCCAGAATGACAGGGGCGGTTCACCCCTCCACTTT

j_gene: TRBJ1-6
v_gene: TRBV7-3
abundance: few
d_gene: -
CDR3aa: CASSSGTRNSPLHF
CDR3nt: TGTGCCAGCAGCTCCGGGACGAGGAATTCACCCCTCCACTTT

j_gene: TRBJ2-3
v_gene: TRBV7-2
abundance: -
d_gene: TRBD1
CDR3aa: CASSLRQGNQDTQYF
CDR3nt: TGTGCCAGCAGCTTAAGACAGGGGAACCAAGATACGCAGTATTTT

j_gene: TRBJ2-5
v_gene: TRBV6-6
abundance: -
d_gene: -
CDR3aa: CASGGATQAQETQYF
CDR3nt: TGTGCCAGCGGGGGGGCGACTCAGGCTCAAGAGACCCAGTACTTC

j_gene: TRBJ1-6
v_gene: TRBV7-2
abundance: few
d_gene: TRBD1
CDR3aa: CASSLQGASNSPLHF
CDR3nt: TGTGCCAGCAGCTTACAGGGGGCTAGTAATTCACCCCTCCACTTT

j_gene: TRBJ2-3
v_gene: TRBV12-3/TRBV12-4
abundance: -
d_gene: -
CDR3aa: CASSLLPTDTQYF
CDR3nt: TGTGCCAGCAGTTTACTACCCACAGATACGCAGTATTTT

j_gene: TRBJ2-3
v_gene: TRBV5-1
abundance: many
d_gene: TRBD1
CDR3aa: CASSRTGGPDTQYF
CDR3nt: TGCGCCAGCAGCCGTACAGGGGGACCAGATACGCAGTATTTT

j_gene: TRBJ2-5
v_gene: TRBV6-1
abundance: -
d_gene: -
CDR3aa: CASTLTGETQYF
CDR3nt: TGTGCCAGCACCCTGACCGGGGAGACCCAGTACTTC

j_gene: TRBJ2-1
v_gene: TRBV11-2
abundance: -
d_gene: -
CDR3aa: CASSSLRDNADEQFF
CDR3nt: TGTGCCAGCAGCTCCCTCCGGGACAACGCCGATGAGCAGTTCTTC

j_gene: TRBJ1-5
v_gene: TRBV6-2/TRBV6-3
abundance: -
d_gene: -
CDR3aa: CASSYPRGEVGSRQPQHF
CDR3nt: TGTGCCAGCAGTTACCCGAGAGGGGAAGTGGGGTCGCGTCAGCCCCAGCATTTT

j_gene: TRBJ1-1
v_gene: TRBV4-3
abundance: -
d_gene: TRBD1
CDR3aa: CASSQDSDRADTEAFF
CDR3nt: TGCGCCAGCAGCCAAGATTCGGACAGGGCGGACACTGAAGCTTTCTTT

j_gene: TRBJ1-5
v_gene: TRBV6-2/TRBV6-3
abundance: many
d_gene: -
CDR3aa: CASSPQVLDQPQHF
CDR3nt: TGTGCCAGCAGCCCACAGGTACTAGATCAGCCCCAGCATTTT

j_gene: TRBJ1-1
v_gene: TRBV2
abundance: few
d_gene: -
CDR3aa: CASSQAGVGTEAFF
CDR3nt: TGTGCCAGCAGCCAAGCAGGGGTAGGGACTGAAGCTTTCTTT

j_gene: TRBJ2-7
v_gene: TRBV5-4
abundance: few
d_gene: TRBD1
CDR3aa: CASSFPGQHYEQYF
CDR3nt: TGTGCCAGCAGCTTTCCGGGACAGCACTACGAGCAGTACTTC

j_gene: TRBJ2-2
v_gene: TRBV20-1
abundance: -
d_gene: -
CDR3aa: CSARDPRGPNTGELFF
CDR3nt: TGCAGTGCTAGAGATCCGCGGGGGCCGAACACCGGGGAGCTGTTTTTT

j_gene: TRBJ2-1
v_gene: TRBV6-2/TRBV6-3
abundance: few
d_gene: TRBD1
CDR3aa: CASSYWDSYNEQFF
CDR3nt: TGTGCCAGCAGTTACTGGGACAGCTACAATGAGCAGTTCTTC

j_gene: TRBJ2-1
v_gene: TRBV7-9
abundance: -
d_gene: TRBD2
CDR3aa: CASSLGPGTSHLYEQFF
CDR3nt: TGTGCCAGCAGCTTAGGACCCGGGACTAGTCATCTTTATGAGCAGTTCTTC